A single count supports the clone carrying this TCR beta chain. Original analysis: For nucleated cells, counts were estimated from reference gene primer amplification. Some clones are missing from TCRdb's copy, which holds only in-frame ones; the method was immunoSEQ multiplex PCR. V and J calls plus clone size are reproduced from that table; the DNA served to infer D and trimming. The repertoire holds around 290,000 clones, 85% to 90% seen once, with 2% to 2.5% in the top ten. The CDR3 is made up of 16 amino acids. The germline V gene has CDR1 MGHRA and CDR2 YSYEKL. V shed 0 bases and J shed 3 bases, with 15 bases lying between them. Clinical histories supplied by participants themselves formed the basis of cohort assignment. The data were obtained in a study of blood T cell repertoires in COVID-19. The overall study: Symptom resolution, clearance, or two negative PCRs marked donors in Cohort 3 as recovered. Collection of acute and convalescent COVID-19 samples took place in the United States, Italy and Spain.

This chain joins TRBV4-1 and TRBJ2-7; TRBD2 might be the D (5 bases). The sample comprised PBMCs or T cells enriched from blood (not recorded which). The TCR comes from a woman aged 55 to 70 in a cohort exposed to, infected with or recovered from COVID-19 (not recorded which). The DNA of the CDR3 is TGCGCCAGCAGCCAAGATTCCGGCGGGCGACTCTACGAGCAGTACTTC. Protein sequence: CASSQDSGGRLYEQYF.